These 21 T cell receptor beta chains were sequenced from one sample in a study of CD8+CD57+ T cells in acquired aplastic anemia. TCR beta VDJ and CDR3 profiles were obtained from a genomic DNA template. TCRdb used MiXCR to reprocess the reads, holding one entry per CDR3 protein. The repertoire holds about 190,000 distinct CDR3 sequences, with under 55% as singletons. An expansion of CD8+CD57+ cells by flow cytometry had been shown in patients chosen for sequencing. Sequencing used sorted CD4+, CD8+, or CD8+CD57+ T cells (not recorded which) from PBMCs. The receptors were gathered from a human donor with aplastic anemia.

A single count supports this clonotype. This may stem from a read error, because a much larger clone lies one nucleotide away. The chain carries TRBV11-3 and TRBJ1-1; tentatively, D is TRBD1 (5 bases). Trimming pared 5 bases from V and 7 bases from J, leaving 11 bases between. The CDR3 consists of 12 residues. Germline CDR1 is SGHNT and CDR2 is YENEEA. This CDR3 is CASSRAGFEAFF. The CDR3 DNA reads TGTGCCAGCAGCCGGGCAGGGTTTGAAGCTTTCTTT.

The chain has TRBV10-3 and TRBJ2-7; D remains unclear. Germline V CDR1 and CDR2: ENHRY, SYGVKD. This CDR3 region has 13 residues. V shed 8 bases and J shed 2 bases, with 13 bases lying between them. The CDR3, as DNA: TGTGCCATCTGCGCCCAATACCCCTACGAGCAGTACTTC. This sequence encodes CAICAQYPYEQYF.

This rearrangement joins TRBV6-5 to TRBJ1-1, with a tentative D call TRBD1 (5 bases). Germline CDR1 reads MNHEY; CDR2 reads SVGAGI. V lost 7 bases and J lost 0, with 12 bases in between. The CDR3 sequence is 14 residues long. The CDR3 sequence: CASTSGHLNTEAFF. The CDR3 DNA is TGTGCCAGCACCTCGGGGCACCTGAACACTGAAGCTTTCTTT.

This clonotype was detected only a few times. A read error may account for a junction end that differs from germline. The chain joins TRBV10-1 to TRBJ2-7, with D perhaps TRBD1 or TRBD2 (5 bases each). The CDR3 is made up of 12 amino acids. Germline V gene lookup returns CDR1 WNHNN and CDR2 SYGVQD (reference sequence). CDR3 DNA: TGCGCCAGCACGAACCTTCGAAGGGGAGTCCTCTTC. Translation gives CASTNLRRGVLF.

The V and J genes are TRBV6-1 and TRBJ2-7; TRBD1 aligns across 8 bases. The CDR3 covers 14 residues. The trim removed 6 bases at V and 2 bases at J, leaving 6 bases unmatched. From germline, CDR1 is MNHNS and CDR2 SASEGT. The CDR3 is CASSEGRGPYEQYF. For the CDR3, the DNA is TGTGCCAGCAGCGAGGGCAGGGGGCCCTACGAGCAGTACTTC.

The chain couples TRBV24-1 to TRBJ1-3; D is ambiguous. The CDR3 is made up of 14 amino acids. Germline CDR1 is KGHDR and CDR2 is SFDVKD. The V gene lost 3 bases and the J gene lost 4 bases, with 9 bases spanning the gap. CDR3 nucleotide sequence: TGTGCCACCAGTGATCACCTGGGAGGAAACACCATATATTTT. Translating gives CATSDHLGGNTIYF.

This rearrangement joins TRBV2 to TRBJ2-7; 7 bases map to TRBD1. This CDR3 is built from 13 residues. Per the germline V gene, CDR1 is SNHLY and CDR2 is FYNNEI. With V trimmed by 5 bases and J by 3 bases, 4 bases remained unmatched. The CDR3 loop is CASSFGTDYEQYF. The CDR3 bases are TGTGCCAGCAGTTTCGGGACAGACTACGAGCAGTACTTC.

V is TRBV7-6 and J is TRBJ2-3, with 9 bases fitting TRBD1. The CDR3 is 14 residues long. CDR1 is SGHVS and CDR2 is FNYEAQ in the germline V gene. V gave up 6 bases and J gave up 4 bases; unmatched junction bases: 5. The CDR3 region is CASSRTGVADTQYF. The CDR3 nucleotides read TGTGCCAGCAGTAGGACAGGGGTGGCAGATACGCAGTATTTT.

The rearrangement joins TRBV15 to TRBJ2-7, with 7 bases fitting TRBD1. With 4 bases clipped from V and 4 bases from J, the junction kept 7 bases outside the gene matches. CDR1 and CDR2 (germline): LNHNV, YYDKDF (reference sequence). The CDR3 runs 14 residues. The CDR3 nucleotides read TGTGCCACCAGCATTAGACAGGGAGAATACGAGCAGTACTTC. Its translation: CATSIRQGEYEQYF.

This clonotype was seen a few times. A clone one base away is much larger, so this may be a read error. The chain uses TRBV20-1 and TRBJ1-1; D is undetermined. This CDR3 is 14 amino acids long. V was pared by 4 bases and J by 4 bases, with 16 bases between. Germline assignment: CDR1 DFQATT and CDR2 SNEGSKA (reference sequence). CDR3 in amino acids: CSATLGSIGTEAFF. The CDR3 bases are TGCAGTGCTACCCTGGGCAGCATCGGCACTGAAGCTTTCTTT.

The rearrangement links TRBV19 to TRBJ1-1, with D possibly being TRBD1 (5 bases). The CDR3 length is 13 residues. Germline lookup yields CDR1 LNHDA and CDR2 SQIVND (reference sequence). V shed 8 bases and J shed 1 base, with 11 bases lying between them. CDR3 DNA: TGTGCCAGTTGCCGGGACGGGAACACTGAAGCTTTCTTT. It translates to CASCRDGNTEAFF.

In this sample, this clonotype turned up many times. V and J are TRBV20-1 and TRBJ2-7; TRBD1 matches 7 bases. J was trimmed by 4 bases and V by 4 bases; bases with no gene match: 4. CDR3 length: 12 amino acids. Per the germline V gene, CDR1 is DFQATT and CDR2 is SNEGSKA (reference sequence). CDR3 nucleotide sequence: TGCAGTGCTACCAACAGGGGATACGAGCAGTACTTC. Protein: CSATNRGYEQYF.

This clonotype was counted many times. A junction end diverges from the germline sequence, so it may reflect a read error. V and J are TRBV6-1 and TRBJ2-3; D call uncertain. This CDR3 has 12 residues. Germline V gene data show CDR1 as MNHNS and CDR2 as SASEGT. CDR3 amino acids: CASSDGVPNPRF. DNA of the CDR3: TGTGCCAGCAGTGATGGCGTTCCGAACCCCCGTTTT.

This clonotype was counted ten times or more. The chain is built from TRBV5-4 and TRBJ2-5; 8 bases match TRBD1. The CDR3 consists of 14 residues. V was pared by 5 bases and J by 1 base, with 4 bases of the junction left unmatched. Germline-derived CDR1 and CDR2 are SGHNT and YYREEE (reference sequence). The CDR3 is CASRPGTGQETQYF. CDR3 DNA sequence: TGTGCCAGCAGACCCGGGACAGGCCAAGAGACCCAGTACTTC.

This clonotype has at least ten counts. This chain connects TRBV19 to TRBJ2-1, with D possibly matching TRBD1 (5 bases). Germline CDR1 reads LNHDA; CDR2 reads SQIVND (reference sequence). Trimming removed 7 bases from V and 5 bases from J, with 18 bases in between. The CDR3 covers 15 residues. The CDR3 nucleotides read TGTGCCAGTATCGTAGACAGCGCTGCCAACAATGAGCAGTTCTTC. Translating gives CASIVDSAANNEQFF.

This clonotype was counted between two and nine times. The chain links TRBV24-1 to TRBJ2-1; TRBD2 might be the D (5 bases). CDR3 length equals 14 residues. Germline values: CDR1 KGHDR, CDR2 SFDVKD. Deletions cut 4 bases from V and 4 bases from J, with 10 bases between. The CDR3 coding sequence is TGTGCCACCAGTGACTCCCTAGCTTACAATGAGCAGTTCTTC. Its protein product is CATSDSLAYNEQFF.

This clonotype was observed at least ten times. This chain's CDR3 is CASSQETVRTYEQYF. The CDR3 DNA sequence: TGTGCCAGCAGCCAAGAAACAGTTAGAACCTACGAGCAGTACTTC. V usage is TRBV14 and J usage is TRBJ2-7, with D uncertain. This CDR3 contains 15 residues. V shed 0 bases and J shed 2 bases, with 11 bases lying between them. The germline V gene has CDR1 SGHDN and CDR2 FVKESK.

This clonotype was seen a handful of times. This rearrangement joins TRBV20-1 to TRBJ2-1, with D possibly matching TRBD2 (7 bases). CDR3 length: 14 amino acids. CDR1 and CDR2 (germline): DFQATT, SNEGSKA (reference sequence). V was cut by 3 bases and J by 9 bases, with 18 bases left in between. CDR3 nucleotide sequence: TGCAGTGCTAGCCTCTTTAAGGGGGGGGGTGAGCAGTTCTTC. It translates to CSASLFKGGGEQFF.

In this sample, this clonotype turned up many times. This chain links TRBV4-1 with TRBJ2-1, with D possibly being TRBD2 (5 bases). The CDR3 has 16 residues. The germline V gene has CDR1 MGHRA and CDR2 YSYEKL. The ends were cut back, 0 bases at V and 1 base at J, with 10 bases in the middle. This CDR3 is CASSQDIGRSYNEQFF. For the CDR3, the DNA is TGCGCCAGCAGCCAAGATATAGGGAGATCCTACAATGAGCAGTTCTTC.

This clonotype appeared many times. The CDR3 sequence is CASSIFGGINYGYTF. CDR3 bases: TGTGCCAGTAGTATATTTGGCGGAATAAACTATGGCTACACCTTC. The chain combines TRBV19 with TRBJ1-2; D not resolved. From germline, CDR1 is LNHDA and CDR2 SQIVND (reference sequence). V was clipped by 2 bases and J by 2 bases, with 12 bases between them. The CDR3 spans 15 residues.

V and J are TRBV12-3 or TRBV12-4 and TRBJ1-5; the match to TRBD1 covers 8 bases. The CDR3 sequence is 13 residues long. V shed 3 bases, J shed 5 bases, and the junction held 0 bases outside the gene matches. The CDR3 spells CASSLGQDQPQHF. The CDR3 bases are TGTGCCAGCAGTTTGGGACAGGATCAGCCCCAGCATTTT.